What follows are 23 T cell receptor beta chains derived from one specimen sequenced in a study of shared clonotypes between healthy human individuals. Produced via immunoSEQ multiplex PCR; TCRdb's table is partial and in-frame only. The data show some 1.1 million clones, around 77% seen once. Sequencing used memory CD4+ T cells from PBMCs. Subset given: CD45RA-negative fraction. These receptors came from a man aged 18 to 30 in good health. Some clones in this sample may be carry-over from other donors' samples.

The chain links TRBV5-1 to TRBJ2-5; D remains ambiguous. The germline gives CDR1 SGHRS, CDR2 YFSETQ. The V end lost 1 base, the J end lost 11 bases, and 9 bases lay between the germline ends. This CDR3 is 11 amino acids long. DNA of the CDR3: TGCGCCAGCAGCTTGCTAGGCCAACAGTACTTC. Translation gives CASSLLGQQYF.

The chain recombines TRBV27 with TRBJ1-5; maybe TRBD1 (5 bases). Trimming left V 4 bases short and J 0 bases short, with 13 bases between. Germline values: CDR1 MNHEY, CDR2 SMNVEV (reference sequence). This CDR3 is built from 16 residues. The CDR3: CASSSGTDNSNQPQHF. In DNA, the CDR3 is TGTGCCAGCAGTTCGGGGACGGACAATAGCAATCAGCCCCAGCATTTT.

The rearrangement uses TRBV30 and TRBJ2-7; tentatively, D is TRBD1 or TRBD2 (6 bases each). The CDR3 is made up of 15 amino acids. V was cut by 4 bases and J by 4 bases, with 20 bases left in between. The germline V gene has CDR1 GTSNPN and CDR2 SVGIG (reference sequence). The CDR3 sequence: CAWTRGGIQGYEQYF. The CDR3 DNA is TGTGCCTGGACCCGAGGGGGGATACAAGGGTACGAGCAGTACTTC.

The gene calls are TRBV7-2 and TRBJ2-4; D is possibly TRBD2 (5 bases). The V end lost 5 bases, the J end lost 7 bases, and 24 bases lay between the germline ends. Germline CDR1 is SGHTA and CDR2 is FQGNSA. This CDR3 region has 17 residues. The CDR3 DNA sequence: TGTGCCAGCAGCCCGGGGATCGGGGAGACGGTTGCGAACATTCAGTACTTC. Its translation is CASSPGIGETVANIQYF.

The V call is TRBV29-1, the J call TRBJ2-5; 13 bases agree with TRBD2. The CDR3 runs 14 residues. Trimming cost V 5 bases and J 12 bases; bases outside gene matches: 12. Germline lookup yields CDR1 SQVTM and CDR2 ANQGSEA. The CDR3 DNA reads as TGCAGCGTTAAGGGACTAGCGGGAAATGTAATTGAGTACTTC. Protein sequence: CSVKGLAGNVIEYF.

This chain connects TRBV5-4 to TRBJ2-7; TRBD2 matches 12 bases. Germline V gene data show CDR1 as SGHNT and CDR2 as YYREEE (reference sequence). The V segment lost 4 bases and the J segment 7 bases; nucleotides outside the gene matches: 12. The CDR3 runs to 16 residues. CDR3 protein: CASSTGTSGRPLEQYF. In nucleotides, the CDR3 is TGTGCCAGCAGCACCGGAACTAGCGGGAGGCCCCTGGAGCAGTACTTC.

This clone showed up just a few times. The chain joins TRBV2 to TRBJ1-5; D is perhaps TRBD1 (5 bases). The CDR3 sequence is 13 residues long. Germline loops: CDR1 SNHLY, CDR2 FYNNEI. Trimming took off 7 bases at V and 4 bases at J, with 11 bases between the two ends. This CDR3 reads CASKVEGNQPQHF. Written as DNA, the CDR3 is TGTGCCAGCAAAGTGGAGGGGAATCAGCCCCAGCATTTT. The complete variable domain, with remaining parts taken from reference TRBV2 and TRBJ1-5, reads EPEVTQTPSHQVTQMGQEVILRCVPISNHLYFYWYRQILGQKVEFLVSFYNNEISEKSEIFDDQFSVERPDGSNFTLKIRSTKLEDSAMYFCASKVEGNQPQHFGDGTRLSIL.

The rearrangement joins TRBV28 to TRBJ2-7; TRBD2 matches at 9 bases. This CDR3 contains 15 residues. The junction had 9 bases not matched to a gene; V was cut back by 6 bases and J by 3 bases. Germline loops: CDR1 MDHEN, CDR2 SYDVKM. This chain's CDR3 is CASSQSGRPFYEQYF. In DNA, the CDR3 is TGTGCCAGCAGCCAGAGCGGGAGGCCTTTCTACGAGCAGTACTTC.

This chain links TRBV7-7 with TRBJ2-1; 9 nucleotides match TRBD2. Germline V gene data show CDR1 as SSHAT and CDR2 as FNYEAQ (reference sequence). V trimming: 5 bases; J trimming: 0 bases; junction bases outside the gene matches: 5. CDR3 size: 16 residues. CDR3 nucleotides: TGTGCCAGCAGCCTTCATAGCGGGAGCTCCTACAATGAGCAGTTCTTC. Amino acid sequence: CASSLHSGSSYNEQFF.

The CDR3 sequence is CASSADPTSDTQYF. In DNA, the CDR3 is TGTGCCAGCAGCGCCGACCCTACCTCCGATACGCAGTATTTT. The V and J genes are TRBV7-3 and TRBJ2-3; no definite D call. Germline V gene lookup returns CDR1 SGHTA and CDR2 FQGTGA. There are 14 residues in the CDR3. V gave up 5 bases and J gave up 6 bases, with 15 bases separating them.

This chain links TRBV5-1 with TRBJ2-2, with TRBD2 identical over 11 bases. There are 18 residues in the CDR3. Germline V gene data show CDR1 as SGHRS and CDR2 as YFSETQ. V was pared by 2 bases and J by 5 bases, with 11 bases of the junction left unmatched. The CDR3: CASSFTLTSGSETGELFF. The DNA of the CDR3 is TGCGCCAGCAGCTTCACCCTTACTAGCGGGAGTGAGACCGGGGAGCTGTTTTTT. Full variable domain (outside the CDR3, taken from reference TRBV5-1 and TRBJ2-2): KAGVTQTPRYLIKTRGQQVTLSCSPISGHRSVSWYQQTPGQGLQFLFEYFSETQRNKGNFPGRFSGRQFSNSRSEMNVSTLELGDSALYLCASSFTLTSGSETGELFFGEGSRLTVL.

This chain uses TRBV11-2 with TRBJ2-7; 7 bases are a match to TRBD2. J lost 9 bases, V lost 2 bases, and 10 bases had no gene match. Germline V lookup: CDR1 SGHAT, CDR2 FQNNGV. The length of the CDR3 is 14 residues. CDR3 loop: CASSLLGGGWGQYF. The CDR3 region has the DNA TGTGCCAGCAGCTTATTAGGCGGGGGTTGGGGGCAGTACTTC.

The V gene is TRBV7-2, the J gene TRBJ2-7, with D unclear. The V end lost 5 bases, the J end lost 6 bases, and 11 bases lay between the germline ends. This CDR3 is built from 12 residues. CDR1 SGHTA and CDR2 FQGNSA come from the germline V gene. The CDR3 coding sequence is TGTGCCAGCAGCGTACGAACCGTCGAGCAGTACTTC. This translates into CASSVRTVEQYF.

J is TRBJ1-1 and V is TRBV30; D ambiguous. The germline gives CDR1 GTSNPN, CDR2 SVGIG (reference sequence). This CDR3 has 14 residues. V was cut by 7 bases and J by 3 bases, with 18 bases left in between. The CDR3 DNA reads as TGTGCCTACGCGAGGAGGGTTCAGGACACTGAAGCTTTCTTT. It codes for CAYARRVQDTEAFF.

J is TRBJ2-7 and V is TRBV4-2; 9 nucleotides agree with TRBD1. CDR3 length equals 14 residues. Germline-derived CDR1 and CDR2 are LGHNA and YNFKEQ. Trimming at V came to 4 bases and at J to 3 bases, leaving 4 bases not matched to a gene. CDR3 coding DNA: TGTGCCAGCAGCCGGACAGGGGACCACTACGAGCAGTACTTC. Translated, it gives CASSRTGDHYEQYF.

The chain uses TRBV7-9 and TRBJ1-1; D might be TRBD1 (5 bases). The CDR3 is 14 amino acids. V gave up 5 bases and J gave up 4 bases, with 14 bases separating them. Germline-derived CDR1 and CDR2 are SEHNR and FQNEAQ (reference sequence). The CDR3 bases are TGTGCCAGCAGCCCCCAGGTCAGGGTCACTGAAGCTTTCTTT. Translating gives CASSPQVRVTEAFF.

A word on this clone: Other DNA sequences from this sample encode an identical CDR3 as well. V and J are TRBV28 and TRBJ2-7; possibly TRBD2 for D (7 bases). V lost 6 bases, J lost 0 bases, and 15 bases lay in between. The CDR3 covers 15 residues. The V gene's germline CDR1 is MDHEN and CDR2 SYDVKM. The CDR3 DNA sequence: TGTGCCAGCAGCCCTGGGGGCGGGAGCTCCTACGAGCAGTACTTC. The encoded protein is CASSPGGGSSYEQYF.

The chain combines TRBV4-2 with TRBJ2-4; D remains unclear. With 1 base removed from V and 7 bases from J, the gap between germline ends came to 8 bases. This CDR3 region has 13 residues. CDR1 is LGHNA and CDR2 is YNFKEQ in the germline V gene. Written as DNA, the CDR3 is TGTGCCAGCAGCCAAGGAGGATCTAACATTCAGTACTTC. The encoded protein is CASSQGGSNIQYF.

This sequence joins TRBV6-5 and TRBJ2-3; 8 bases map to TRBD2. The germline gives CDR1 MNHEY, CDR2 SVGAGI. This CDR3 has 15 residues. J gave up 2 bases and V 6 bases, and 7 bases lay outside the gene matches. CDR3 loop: CASSGIGRATDTQYF. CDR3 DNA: TGTGCCAGCAGCGGTATCGGGAGGGCCACAGATACGCAGTATTTT.

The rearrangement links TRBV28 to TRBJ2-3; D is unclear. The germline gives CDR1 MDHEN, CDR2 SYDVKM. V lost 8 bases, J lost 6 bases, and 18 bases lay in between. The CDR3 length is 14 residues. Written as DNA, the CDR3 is TGTGCCAGCGGCAAGGGCCCCCTTACGGATACGCAGTATTTT. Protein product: CASGKGPLTDTQYF.

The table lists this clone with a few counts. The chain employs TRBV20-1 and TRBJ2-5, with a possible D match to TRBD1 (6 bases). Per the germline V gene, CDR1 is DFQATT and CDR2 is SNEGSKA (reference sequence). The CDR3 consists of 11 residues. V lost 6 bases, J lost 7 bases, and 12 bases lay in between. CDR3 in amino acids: CSADLGGTQYF. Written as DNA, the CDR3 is TGCAGTGCAGACCTAGGGGGGACCCAGTACTTC.

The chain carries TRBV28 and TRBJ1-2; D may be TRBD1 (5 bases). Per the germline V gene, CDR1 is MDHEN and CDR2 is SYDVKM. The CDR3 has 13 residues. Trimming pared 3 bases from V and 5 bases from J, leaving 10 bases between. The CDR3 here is CASSFLGEYGYTF. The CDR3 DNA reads TGTGCCAGCAGTTTCCTGGGGGAATATGGCTACACCTTC.

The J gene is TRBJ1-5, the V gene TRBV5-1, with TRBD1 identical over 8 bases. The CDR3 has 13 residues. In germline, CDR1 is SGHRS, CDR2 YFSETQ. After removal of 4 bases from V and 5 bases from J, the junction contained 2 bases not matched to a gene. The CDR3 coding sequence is TGCGCCAGCAGCGACAGGGGAGATCAGCCCCAGCATTTT. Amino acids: CASSDRGDQPQHF.